This is a list of T cell receptor beta chains from one sample in a study of blood T cell repertoires in COVID-19. Data came from immunoSEQ multiplex PCR; TCRdb stores just in-frame clones and leaves some out. This sample has 30,000 to 35,000 clones, with less than 95% found just once. The sequenced material came from peripheral blood. The receptors were gathered from a man at least 80 years old with acute or convalescent COVID-19. CDR3s include the opening cysteine and the closing phenylalanine or tryptophan. The order of the fields is D gene, J gene, V gene, clone size, CDR3 protein, CDR3 DNA. A D gene is named only where the DNA matches it firmly. Clone size appears in some rows only: once, few, many, or a class for an expanded clone.

TRBD2	TRBJ2-2	TRBV5-1	-	CASSLAEVAGSNTGELFF	TGCGCCAGCAGCTTGGCCGAGGTAGCGGGGTCGAACACCGGGGAGCTGTTTTTT
-	TRBJ1-1	TRBV19	-	CASTLQLDTEAFF	TGTGCCAGTACTCTACAGCTCGACACTGAAGCTTTCTTT
TRBD2	TRBJ2-7	TRBV27	-	CASSFGGGLLYEQYF	TGTGCCAGCAGTTTTGGGGGGGGTCTACTCTACGAGCAGTACTTC
TRBD1	TRBJ1-5	TRBV6-5	-	CASRGQGNQPQHF	TGTGCCAGCAGAGGACAGGGCAATCAGCCCCAGCATTTT
-	TRBJ1-3	TRBV21-1	-	CASSTRDRGRGNTIYF	TGTGCCAGCAGCACCCGAGACAGGGGGCGGGGAAACACCATATATTTT
-	TRBJ1-2	TRBV6-5	-	CASSPSIANYGYTF	TGTGCCAGCAGCCCGAGTATCGCTAACTATGGCTACACCTTC
-	TRBJ2-5	TRBV5-1	-	CASSRGDLQETQYF	TGCGCCAGCAGCAGAGGAGACCTCCAAGAGACCCAGTACTTC
-	TRBJ2-1	TRBV2	-	CASGRGHPSYNEQFF	TGTGCCAGCGGACGGGGACATCCCTCCTACAATGAGCAGTTCTTC
-	TRBJ2-2	TRBV5-1	-	CASSFGANTGELFF	TGCGCCAGCAGCTTCGGGGCGAACACCGGGGAGCTGTTTTTT
TRBD1	TRBJ1-5	TRBV28	-	CASSATTDRANQPQHF	TGTGCCAGCAGTGCCACTACAGACAGGGCTAATCAGCCCCAGCATTTT
-	TRBJ1-4	TRBV18	-	CASSPGPWRGASDNEKLFF	TGTGCCAGCTCACCAGGCCCGTGGCGGGGGGCCTCGGATAATGAAAAACTGTTTTTT
TRBD1	TRBJ1-2	TRBV3-1/TRBV3-2	-	CASSPGDRKGYTF	TGTGCCAGCAGCCCAGGGGACAGAAAAGGCTACACCTTC
TRBD2	TRBJ2-3	TRBV7-9	-	CASSPRGGLFTDTQYF	TGTGCCAGCAGCCCCCGGGGGGGTTTATTCACAGATACGCAGTATTTT
-	TRBJ2-3	TRBV3-1/TRBV3-2	-	CASSPGMRTDTQYF	TGTGCCAGCAGCCCCGGGATGAGGACAGATACGCAGTATTTT
-	TRBJ2-2	TRBV7-3	-	CASSLNSPGDTGELFF	TGTGCCAGCAGCTTAAATTCCCCAGGGGACACCGGGGAGCTGTTTTTT
TRBD1	TRBJ1-5	TRBV5-1	-	CASSLGQDHQPQHF	TGCGCCAGCAGCCTCGGACAGGACCACCAGCCCCAGCATTTT
TRBD1	TRBJ1-1	TRBV5-1	-	CASSPDGQGGTEAFF	TGCGCCAGCAGCCCGGACGGACAGGGAGGAACTGAAGCTTTCTTT
TRBD1	TRBJ2-5	TRBV12-5	-	CASARGTGGLETQYF	TGTGCTAGTGCCCGGGGAACAGGGGGCTTGGAGACCCAGTACTTC
TRBD1	TRBJ1-2	TRBV11-2	few	CASSRTGNGYTF	TGTGCCAGCAGCAGGACAGGGAATGGCTACACCTTC
TRBD1	TRBJ1-6	TRBV2	-	CASSGGTGWESPLHF	TGTGCCAGCAGTGGAGGGACAGGGTGGGAATCACCCCTCCACTTT
-	TRBJ1-1	TRBV5-5	-	CASNPPTGMNTEAFF	TGTGCCAGCAACCCACCCACAGGGATGAACACTGAAGCTTTCTTT
TRBD2	TRBJ2-5	TRBV7-6	-	CASSYLGRGGGETQYF	TGTGCCAGCAGCTACTTGGGGCGCGGGGGAGGAGAGACCCAGTACTTC
TRBD1	TRBJ2-3	TRBV18	-	CASSLKPKGTGSTDTQYF	TGTGCCAGCTCACTTAAACCGAAAGGGACAGGGAGCACAGATACGCAGTATTTT
-	TRBJ1-1	TRBV3-1/TRBV3-2	-	CASSSGTANTEAFF	TGTGCCAGCAGCTCGGGGACTGCGAACACTGAAGCTTTCTTT
-	TRBJ1-1	TRBV7-3	-	CASSLSPGLEAFF	TGTGCCAGCAGCTTAAGTCCAGGGCTTGAAGCTTTCTTT
-	TRBJ2-5	TRBV11-3	-	CASSPGPSQETQYF	TGTGCCAGCAGCCCAGGGCCCTCACAAGAGACCCAGTACTTC
TRBD1	TRBJ2-1	TRBV11-2	-	CASSPRTGGSYNEQFF	TGTGCCAGCAGCCCTCGGACAGGGGGTTCCTACAATGAGCAGTTCTTC
-	TRBJ1-3	TRBV5-6	-	CASSLTTGLTSGNTIYF	TGTGCCAGCAGCTTGACCACAGGGCTAACTTCTGGAAACACCATATATTTT
-	TRBJ1-3	TRBV19	-	CASSITDSRNTIYF	TGTGCCAGTAGTATAACGGACTCCCGAAACACCATATATTTT
TRBD1	TRBJ2-2	TRBV7-8	-	CASSLGDRGAGGELFF	TGTGCCAGCAGCTTGGGGGACAGGGGAGCGGGCGGGGAGCTGTTTTTT
TRBD1	TRBJ1-3	TRBV6-5	-	CASSYWTGSGNTIYF	TGTGCCAGCAGTTATTGGACAGGCTCTGGAAACACCATATATTTT
TRBD2	TRBJ2-3	TRBV5-1	-	CASSLRGGPSSDTQYF	TGCGCCAGCAGCTTGCGCGGGGGGCCGTCGTCAGATACGCAGTATTTT
TRBD2	TRBJ2-1	TRBV2	-	CASGAGGRNEQFF	TGTGCCAGCGGGGCGGGGGGGCGTAATGAGCAGTTCTTC
TRBD1	TRBJ1-2	TRBV6-1	-	CASSESWFGTGVLDGYTF	TGTGCCAGCAGTGAAAGTTGGTTCGGGACAGGGGTTTTGGATGGCTACACCTTC
-	TRBJ2-1	TRBV11-2	-	CASSLNTRGEQFF	TGTGCCAGCAGTCTCAACACGAGAGGAGAGCAGTTCTTC
-	TRBJ1-2	TRBV2	-	CASSPHLGREGGYTF	TGTGCCAGCAGCCCACACCTCGGCAGGGAGGGTGGCTACACCTTC
-	TRBJ2-3	TRBV7-6	-	CASSLGQVTDTQYF	TGTGCCAGCAGCTTAGGTCAGGTCACAGATACGCAGTATTTT
TRBD2	TRBJ2-7	TRBV28	-	CASIWTRGGEQYF	TGTGCCAGCATCTGGACTAGGGGTGGGGAGCAGTACTTC
-	TRBJ1-2	TRBV19	once	CASSIGQRPNYGYTF	TGTGCCAGTAGTATTGGACAACGCCCGAACTATGGCTACACCTTC
-	TRBJ2-7	TRBV7-2	few	CASSLRFYEQYF	TGTGCCAGCAGCCTCAGGTTCTACGAGCAGTACTTC
TRBD1	TRBJ2-7	TRBV28	-	CASSDRGYEQYF	TGTGCCAGCTCGGACAGGGGCTACGAGCAGTACTTC
TRBD1	TRBJ1-4	TRBV5-1	-	CASSSQGASLGEKLFF	TGCGCCAGCAGCTCACAGGGGGCGAGCCTTGGTGAAAAACTGTTTTTT
TRBD2	TRBJ2-3	TRBV29-1	-	CSVASRRGGPTDTQYF	TGCAGCGTTGCCTCAAGGCGGGGGGGCCCCACAGATACGCAGTATTTT
-	TRBJ1-5	TRBV6-6	-	CASGGTLSNQPQHF	TGTGCCAGTGGCGGGACCCTTAGCAATCAGCCCCAGCATTTT
-	TRBJ2-5	TRBV5-6	once	CASSELGSRGSQETQYF	TGTGCCAGCAGCGAGTTAGGAAGCAGAGGTTCCCAAGAGACCCAGTACTTC
TRBD1	TRBJ2-5	TRBV5-4	-	CASSLGVTGDQETQYF	TGTGCCAGCAGCTTGGGGGTGACAGGGGATCAAGAGACCCAGTACTTC
-	TRBJ1-2	TRBV6-1	-	CASSEGMGAQYGYTF	TGTGCCAGCAGTGAAGGGATGGGGGCGCAATATGGCTACACCTTC
TRBD2	TRBJ2-5	TRBV5-1	-	CASSLSLPAGAQETQYF	TGCGCCAGCAGCTTGAGTTTACCAGCGGGGGCTCAAGAGACCCAGTACTTC
TRBD1	TRBJ1-1	TRBV3-1/TRBV3-2	-	CASSQGYRGYTEAFF	TGTGCCAGCAGCCAAGGTTACAGGGGCTACACTGAAGCTTTCTTT
-	TRBJ1-2	TRBV19	-	CASGVGVLYGYTF	TGTGCCAGTGGCGTGGGAGTACTATATGGCTACACCTTC
TRBD1	TRBJ1-2	TRBV10-3	-	CAINARDLDRAHGYTF	TGTGCCATCAACGCGAGGGATTTAGACAGGGCCCATGGCTACACCTTC
TRBD2	TRBJ2-3	TRBV5-4	-	CASSLKAGGTDTQYF	TGTGCCAGCAGCTTGAAGGCGGGGGGCACAGATACGCAGTATTTT
TRBD1	TRBJ1-5	TRBV12-3/TRBV12-4	-	CASRAGGGQPQHF	TGTGCCAGCAGAGCAGGGGGTGGGCAGCCCCAGCATTTT
TRBD1	TRBJ1-1	TRBV10-3	-	CATSSGGRTEAFF	TGTGCCACTTCCTCAGGGGGCCGCACTGAAGCTTTCTTT
TRBD2	TRBJ2-3	TRBV3-1/TRBV3-2	-	CASSQLAGPRTDTQYF	TGTGCCAGCAGCCAACTAGCGGGCCCTCGCACAGATACGCAGTATTTT
-	TRBJ1-1	TRBV7-2	-	CASSLSARVTEAFF	TGTGCCAGCAGCTTGAGCGCGAGGGTCACTGAAGCTTTCTTT
TRBD1	TRBJ1-4	TRBV5-5	-	CASSRGQGVEKLFF	TGTGCCAGCAGCCGGGGACAGGGTGTGGAAAAACTGTTTTTT
-	TRBJ2-1	TRBV3-1/TRBV3-2	-	CASSEGRPSYNEQFF	TGTGCCAGCAGCGAGGGGAGGCCCTCCTACAATGAGCAGTTCTTC
TRBD1	TRBJ1-6	TRBV15	-	CATSRSGQGNSPLHF	TGTGCCACCAGCAGATCCGGACAGGGGAATTCACCCCTCCACTTT